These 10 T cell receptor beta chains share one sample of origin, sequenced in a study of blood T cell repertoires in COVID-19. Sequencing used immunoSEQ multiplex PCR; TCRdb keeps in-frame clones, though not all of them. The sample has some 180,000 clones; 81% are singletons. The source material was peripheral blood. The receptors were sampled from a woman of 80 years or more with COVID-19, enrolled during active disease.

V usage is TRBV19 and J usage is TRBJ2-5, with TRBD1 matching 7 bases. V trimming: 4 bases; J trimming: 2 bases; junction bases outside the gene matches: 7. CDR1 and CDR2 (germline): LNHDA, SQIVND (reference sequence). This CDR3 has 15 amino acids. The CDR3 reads CASSTFRDRQETQYF. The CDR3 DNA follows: TGTGCCAGTAGTACATTCCGGGACAGACAAGAGACCCAGTACTTC.

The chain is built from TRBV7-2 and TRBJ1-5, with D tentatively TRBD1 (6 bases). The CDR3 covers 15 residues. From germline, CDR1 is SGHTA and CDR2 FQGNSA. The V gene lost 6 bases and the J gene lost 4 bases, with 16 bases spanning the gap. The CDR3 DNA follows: TGTGCCAGCAGATCCTCGGGAGGGGGTAATCAGCCCCAGCATTTT. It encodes CASRSSGGGNQPQHF. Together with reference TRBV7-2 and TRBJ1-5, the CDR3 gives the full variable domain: GAGVSQSPSNKVTEKGKDVELRCDPISGHTALYWYRQSLGQGLEFLIYFQGNSAPDKSGLPSDRFSAERTGGSVSTLTIQRTQQEDSAVYLCASRSSGGGNQPQHFGDGTRLSIL.

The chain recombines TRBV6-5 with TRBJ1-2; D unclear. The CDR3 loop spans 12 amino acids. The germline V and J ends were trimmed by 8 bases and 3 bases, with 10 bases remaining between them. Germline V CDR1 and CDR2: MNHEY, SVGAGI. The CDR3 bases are TGTGCCAGCCAACGAAGCGACTATGGCTACACCTTC. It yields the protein CASQRSDYGYTF.

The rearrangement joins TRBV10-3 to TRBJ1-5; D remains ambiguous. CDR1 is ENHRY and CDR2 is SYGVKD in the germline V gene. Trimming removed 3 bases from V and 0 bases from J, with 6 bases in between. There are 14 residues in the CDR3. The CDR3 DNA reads TGTGCCATCAGTGACCAGGTTAGCAATCAGCCCCAGCATTTT. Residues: CAISDQVSNQPQHF.

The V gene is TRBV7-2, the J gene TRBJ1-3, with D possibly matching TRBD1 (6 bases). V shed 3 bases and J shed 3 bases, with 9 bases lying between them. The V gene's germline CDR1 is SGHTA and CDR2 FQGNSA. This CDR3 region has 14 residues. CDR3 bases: TGTGCCAGCAGCTTTAGGGGGGGTGGAAACACCATATATTTT. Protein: CASSFRGGGNTIYF.

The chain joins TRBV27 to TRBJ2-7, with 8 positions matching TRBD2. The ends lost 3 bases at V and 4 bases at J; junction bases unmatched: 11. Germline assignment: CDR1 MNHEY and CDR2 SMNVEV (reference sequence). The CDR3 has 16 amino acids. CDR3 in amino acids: CASSLQTIQRGYEQYF. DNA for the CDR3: TGTGCCAGCAGTTTGCAGACTATCCAGCGGGGGTACGAGCAGTACTTC.

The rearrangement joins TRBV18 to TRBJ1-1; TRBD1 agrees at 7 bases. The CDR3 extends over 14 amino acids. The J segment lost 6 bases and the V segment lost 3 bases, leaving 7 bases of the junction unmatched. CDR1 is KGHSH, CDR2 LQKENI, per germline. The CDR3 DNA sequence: TGTGCCAGCTCACCGGACAGGCAATGGGCTGAAGCTTTCTTT. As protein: CASSPDRQWAEAFF.

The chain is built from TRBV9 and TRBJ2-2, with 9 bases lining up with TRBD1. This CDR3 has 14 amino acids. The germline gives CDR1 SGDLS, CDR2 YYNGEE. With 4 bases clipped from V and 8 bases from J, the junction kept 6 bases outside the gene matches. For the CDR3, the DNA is TGTGCCAGCAGCATGAGGACAGGGGAAGGGGAGCTGTTTTTT. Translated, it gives CASSMRTGEGELFF.

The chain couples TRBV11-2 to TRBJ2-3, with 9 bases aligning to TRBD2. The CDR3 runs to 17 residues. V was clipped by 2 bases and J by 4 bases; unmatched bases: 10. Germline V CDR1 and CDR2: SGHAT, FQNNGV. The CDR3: CASSLIPPAGGSDTQYF. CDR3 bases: TGTGCCAGCAGCTTAATCCCCCCAGCGGGAGGATCAGATACGCAGTATTTT.

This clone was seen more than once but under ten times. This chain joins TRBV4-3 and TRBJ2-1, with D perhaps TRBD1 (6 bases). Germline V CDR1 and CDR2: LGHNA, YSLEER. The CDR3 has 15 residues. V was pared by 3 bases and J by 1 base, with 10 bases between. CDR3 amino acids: CASSQGHDSYNEQFF. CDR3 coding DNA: TGCGCCAGCAGCCAGGGACACGATTCCTACAATGAGCAGTTCTTC.